This T cell receptor beta chain was retrieved from a study of shared clonotypes between healthy human individuals. On this clone: Its antigen remains unknown.

Libraries were prepared by immunoSEQ multiplex PCR; TCRdb keeps only in-frame clonotypes and omits some of them. The table has about 800,000 clones, roughly 96% seen once. CD45RO-negative CD8 cells positively selected for CCR7 made up the naive population, which excluded terminally differentiated effector memory CD45RA+ cells. Donors comprised healthy HIV-negative adults lacking recent acute infections or vaccinations. Germline V CDR1 and CDR2: SGHTA, FQGNSA. The CDR3 sequence is 14 residues long. Trimming cost V 1 base and J 5 bases, with 11 bases left between them. Study-wide results and limits: Sharing of clonotypes among donors was expected to vary with sequencing depth. The researchers took only blood, and tissue repertoires probably look different. Rarefaction analysis demonstrated incomplete sorted-subset sequencing notwithstanding large depth.

The origin of this receptor is a man aged 30-40 years in good health. The sequencing sample was made of naive CD8+ T cells sorted from blood. This chain connects TRBV7-2 to TRBJ2-5; TRBD2 might be the D (7 bases). This CDR3 reads CASSLVGGPETQYF. CDR3 DNA sequence: TGTGCCAGCAGCTTAGTCGGGGGGCCGGAGACCCAGTACTTC.